The present TCR beta chain was sequenced within a study of blood T cell repertoires in COVID-19. Germline CDR1 is SGHTA and CDR2 is FQGNSA. The CDR3 runs 15 residues. V lost 5 bases, J lost 4 bases, and 7 bases stayed unmatched. Profiled with immunoSEQ multiplex PCR; TCRdb holds only in-frame clones, not every one. The table has fewer than 250,000 clones, around 87% seen once. The V and J genes are TRBV7-2 and TRBJ2-5; TRBD2 matches 10 bases. The receptor comes from a man in his 60s with acute or convalescent COVID-19. Sequenced material: peripheral blood. DNA for the CDR3: TGTGCCAGCAGCCCACAAGCGGGGGGGGCAGAGACCCAGTACTTC. Protein product: CASSPQAGGAETQYF.